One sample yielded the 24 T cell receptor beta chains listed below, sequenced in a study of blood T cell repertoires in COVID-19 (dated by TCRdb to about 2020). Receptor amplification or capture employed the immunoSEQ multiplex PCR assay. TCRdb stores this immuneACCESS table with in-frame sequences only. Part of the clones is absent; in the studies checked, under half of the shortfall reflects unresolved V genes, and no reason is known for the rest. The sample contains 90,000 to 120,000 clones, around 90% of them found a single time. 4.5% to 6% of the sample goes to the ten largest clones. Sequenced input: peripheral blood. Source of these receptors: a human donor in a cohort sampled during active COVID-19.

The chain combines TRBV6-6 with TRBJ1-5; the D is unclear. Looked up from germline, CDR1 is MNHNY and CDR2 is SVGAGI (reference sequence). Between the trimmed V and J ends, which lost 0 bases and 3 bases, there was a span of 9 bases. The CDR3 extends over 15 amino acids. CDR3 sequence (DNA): TGTGCCAGCAGTTACTCGACTACACCCAATCAGCCCCAGCATTTT. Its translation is CASSYSTTPNQPQHF.

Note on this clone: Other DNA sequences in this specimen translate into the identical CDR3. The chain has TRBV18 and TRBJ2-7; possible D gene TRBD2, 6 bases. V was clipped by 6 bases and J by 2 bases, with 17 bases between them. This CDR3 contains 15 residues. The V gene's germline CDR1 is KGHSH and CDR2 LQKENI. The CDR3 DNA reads TGTGCCAGCTCCCTGAGGACGGGGGACCCCTACGAGCAGTACTTC. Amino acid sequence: CASSLRTGDPYEQYF.

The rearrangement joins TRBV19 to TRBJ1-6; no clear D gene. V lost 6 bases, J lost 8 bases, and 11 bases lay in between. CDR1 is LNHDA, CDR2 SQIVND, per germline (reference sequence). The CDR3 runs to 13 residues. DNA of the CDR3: TGTGCCAGTAGCCGAAGGGAGGATTCACCCCTCCACTTT. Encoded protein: CASSRREDSPLHF.

The CDR3 sequence is CASSRSAGVNTGELFF. For the CDR3, the DNA is TGTGCCAGCAGTCGCTCGGCAGGGGTAAACACCGGGGAGCTGTTTTTT. This chain uses TRBV7-2 with TRBJ2-2; weak D call: TRBD1 (6 bases). This CDR3 has 16 amino acids. Germline V gives CDR1 SGHTA, CDR2 FQGNSA. Trimming took off 6 bases at V and 2 bases at J, with 16 bases between the two ends.

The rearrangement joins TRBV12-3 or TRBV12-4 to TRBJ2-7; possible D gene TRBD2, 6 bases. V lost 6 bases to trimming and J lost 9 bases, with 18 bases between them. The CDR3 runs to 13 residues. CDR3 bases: TGTGCCAGCAGGGCACACGAGCGGGTGGGGCAGTACTTC. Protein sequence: CASRAHERVGQYF.

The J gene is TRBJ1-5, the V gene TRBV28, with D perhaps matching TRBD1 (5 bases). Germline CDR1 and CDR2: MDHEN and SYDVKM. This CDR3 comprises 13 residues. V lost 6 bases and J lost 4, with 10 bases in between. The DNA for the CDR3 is TGTGCCAGCAGGCAGGGTGTTAATCAGCCCCAGCATTTT. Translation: CASRQGVNQPQHF.

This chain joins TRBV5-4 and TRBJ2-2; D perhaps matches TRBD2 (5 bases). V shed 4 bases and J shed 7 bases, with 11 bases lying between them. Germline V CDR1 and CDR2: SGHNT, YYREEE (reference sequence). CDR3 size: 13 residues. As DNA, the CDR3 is TGTGCCAGCAGCCCTGGGGAGAGCGGGGAGCTGTTTTTT. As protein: CASSPGESGELFF.

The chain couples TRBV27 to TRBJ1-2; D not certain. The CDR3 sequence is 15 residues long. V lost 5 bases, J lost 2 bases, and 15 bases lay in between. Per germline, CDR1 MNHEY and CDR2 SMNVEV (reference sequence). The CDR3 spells CASSPDTLQNYGYTF. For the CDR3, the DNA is TGTGCCAGCAGTCCCGACACCCTCCAAAACTATGGCTACACCTTC.

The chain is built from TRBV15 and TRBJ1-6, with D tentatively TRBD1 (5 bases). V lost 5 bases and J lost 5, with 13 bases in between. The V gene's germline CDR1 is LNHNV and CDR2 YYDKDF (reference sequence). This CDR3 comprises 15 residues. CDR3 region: CATSASGLDNSPLHF. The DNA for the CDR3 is TGTGCCACCAGCGCGTCGGGACTAGATAATTCACCCCTCCACTTT.

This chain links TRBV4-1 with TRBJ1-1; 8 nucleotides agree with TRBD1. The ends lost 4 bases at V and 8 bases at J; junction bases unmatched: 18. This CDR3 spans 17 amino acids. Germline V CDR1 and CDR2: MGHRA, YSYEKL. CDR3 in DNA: TGCGCCAGCAGCCCTGGGGGCACGGGCAGGGGGCCTCTCGAAGCTTTCTTT. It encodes CASSPGGTGRGPLEAFF.

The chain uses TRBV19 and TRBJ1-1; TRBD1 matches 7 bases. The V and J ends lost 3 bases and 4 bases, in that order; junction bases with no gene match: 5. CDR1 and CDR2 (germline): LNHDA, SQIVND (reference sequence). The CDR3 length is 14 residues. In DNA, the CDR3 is TGTGCCAGTAGTATCACGTCAGGGGGCACTGAAGCTTTCTTT. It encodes CASSITSGGTEAFF.

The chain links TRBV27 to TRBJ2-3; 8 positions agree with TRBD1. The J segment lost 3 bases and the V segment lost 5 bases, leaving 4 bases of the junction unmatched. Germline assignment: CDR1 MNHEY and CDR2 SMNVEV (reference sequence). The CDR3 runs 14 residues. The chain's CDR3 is CASSQRTGTDTQYF. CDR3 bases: TGTGCCAGCAGTCAAAGGACAGGGACAGATACGCAGTATTTT.

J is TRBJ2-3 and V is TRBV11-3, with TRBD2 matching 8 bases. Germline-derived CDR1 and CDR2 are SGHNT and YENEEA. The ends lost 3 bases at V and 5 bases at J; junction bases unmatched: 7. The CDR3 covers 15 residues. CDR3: CASSLPGGAGDTQYF. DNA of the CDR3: TGTGCCAGCAGCTTGCCCGGGGGGGCCGGAGATACGCAGTATTTT.

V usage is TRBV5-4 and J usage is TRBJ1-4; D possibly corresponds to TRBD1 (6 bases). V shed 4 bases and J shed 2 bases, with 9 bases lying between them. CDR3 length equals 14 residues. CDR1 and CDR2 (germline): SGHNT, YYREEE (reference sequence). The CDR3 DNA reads TGTGCCAGCAGCCCGGGGGGCACTAATGAAAAACTGTTTTTT. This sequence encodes CASSPGGTNEKLFF.

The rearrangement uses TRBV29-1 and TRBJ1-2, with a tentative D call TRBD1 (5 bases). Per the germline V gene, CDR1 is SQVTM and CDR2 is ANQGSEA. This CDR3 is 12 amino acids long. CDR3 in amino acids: CGPSGANYGYTF. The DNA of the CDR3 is TGCGGACCTTCGGGGGCTAACTATGGCTACACCTTC.

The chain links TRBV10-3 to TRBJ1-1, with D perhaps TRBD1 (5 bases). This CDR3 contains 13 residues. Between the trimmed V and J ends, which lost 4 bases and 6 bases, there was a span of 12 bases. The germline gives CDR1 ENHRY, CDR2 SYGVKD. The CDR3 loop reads CAISGQGNSEAFF. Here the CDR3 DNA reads TGTGCCATCAGTGGGCAGGGAAACTCTGAAGCTTTCTTT.

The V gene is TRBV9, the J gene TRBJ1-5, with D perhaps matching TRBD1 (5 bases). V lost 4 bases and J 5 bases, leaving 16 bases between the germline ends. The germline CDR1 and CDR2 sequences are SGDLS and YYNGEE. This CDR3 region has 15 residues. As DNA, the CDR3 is TGTGCCAGCAGCAGATCGGACATGGGCCATCAGCCCCAGCATTTT. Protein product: CASSRSDMGHQPQHF.

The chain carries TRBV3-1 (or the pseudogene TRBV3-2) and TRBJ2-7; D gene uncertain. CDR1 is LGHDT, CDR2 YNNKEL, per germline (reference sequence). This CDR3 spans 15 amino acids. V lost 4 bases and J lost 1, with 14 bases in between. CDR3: CASSPLDFPSYEQYF. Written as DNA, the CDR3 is TGTGCCAGCAGCCCCTTAGACTTTCCGTCCTACGAGCAGTACTTC.

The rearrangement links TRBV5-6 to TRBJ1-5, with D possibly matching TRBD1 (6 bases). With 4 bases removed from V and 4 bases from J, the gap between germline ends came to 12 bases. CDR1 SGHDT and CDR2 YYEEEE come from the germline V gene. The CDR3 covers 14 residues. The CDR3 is CASSHTGLNQPQHF. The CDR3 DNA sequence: TGTGCCAGCAGCCACACAGGGCTGAATCAGCCCCAGCATTTT.

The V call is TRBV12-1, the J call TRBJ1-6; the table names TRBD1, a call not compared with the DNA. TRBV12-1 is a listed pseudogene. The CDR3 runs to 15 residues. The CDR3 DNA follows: TGTGCCAGCAGCCCTGTGTCAGGAAAAAATTCACCCCTCCACTTT. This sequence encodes CASSPVSGKNSPLHF.

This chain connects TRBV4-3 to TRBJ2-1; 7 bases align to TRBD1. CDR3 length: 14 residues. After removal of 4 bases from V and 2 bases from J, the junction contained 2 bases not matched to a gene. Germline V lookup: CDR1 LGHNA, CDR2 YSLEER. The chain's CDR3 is CASSPGGTYNEQFF. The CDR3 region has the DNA TGCGCCAGCAGCCCAGGGGGTACCTACAATGAGCAGTTCTTC.

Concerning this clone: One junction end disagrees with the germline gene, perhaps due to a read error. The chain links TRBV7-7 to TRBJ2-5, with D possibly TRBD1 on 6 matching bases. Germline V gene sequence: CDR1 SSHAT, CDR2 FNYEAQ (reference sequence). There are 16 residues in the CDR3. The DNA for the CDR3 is TGTGCTAGCAGCTTAGAGGGGGTAGGGCAACAAGAGACCCAGTACTTC. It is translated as CASSLEGVGQQETQYF.

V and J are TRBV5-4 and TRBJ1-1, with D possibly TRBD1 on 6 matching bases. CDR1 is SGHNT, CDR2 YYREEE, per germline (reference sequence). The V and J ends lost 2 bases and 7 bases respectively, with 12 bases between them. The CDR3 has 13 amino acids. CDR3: CASSFERGGEAFF. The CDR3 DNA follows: TGTGCCAGCAGCTTTGAAAGGGGGGGTGAAGCTTTCTTT.

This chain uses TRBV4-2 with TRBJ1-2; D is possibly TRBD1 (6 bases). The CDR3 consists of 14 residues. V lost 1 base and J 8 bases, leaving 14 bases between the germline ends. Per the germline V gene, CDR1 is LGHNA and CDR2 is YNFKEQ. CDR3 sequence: CASSQVQGGGGYTF. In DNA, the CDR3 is TGTGCCAGCAGCCAAGTTCAAGGGGGAGGGGGCTACACCTTC.